This is a list of T cell receptor beta chains from one sample in a study of cytomegalovirus exposure and HLA in healthy donors. Measured with immunoSEQ multiplex PCR; TCRdb has only the in-frame clones, and not every one. The sample records 150,000 to 200,000 clones, around 80% being singletons. The sequenced sample consisted of PBMCs. The source of these receptors is a woman younger than 35 in good health and CMV-seropositive. The CDR3 runs from the conserved cysteine through the conserved F or W. Each record gives: V gene, J gene, D gene, clone size, CDR3 protein, CDR3 DNA. A D gene is named only where the DNA matches it firmly. Clone size is given for some rows only: seen once, a few or many times, or a class if the clone is expanded.

v_gene: TRBV6-5; j_gene: TRBJ2-7; d_gene: TRBD2; abundance: once; CDR3aa: CASSYSTSGGPYEQYF; CDR3nt: TGTGCCAGCAGTTACTCGACCAGCGGGGGTCCCTACGAGCAGTACTTC
v_gene: TRBV12-1; j_gene: TRBJ1-6; d_gene: .; abundance: once; CDR3aa: CASSPSGSSYNSPLHF; CDR3nt: TGTGCCAGCAGCCCCTCGGGTAGCTCCTATAATTCACCCCTCCACTTT
v_gene: TRBV7-9; j_gene: TRBJ2-5; d_gene: TRBD2; abundance: .; CDR3aa: CSSSSFTSGGRETQYF; CDR3nt: TGTTCCAGCAGCTCCTTTACTAGCGGGGGGCGGGAGACCCAGTACTTC
v_gene: TRBV9; j_gene: TRBJ2-2; d_gene: .; abundance: .; CDR3aa: CASSEWSGELFF; CDR3nt: TGTGCCAGCAGCGAGTGGAGTGGGGAGCTGTTTTTT
v_gene: TRBV4-2; j_gene: TRBJ2-3; d_gene: .; abundance: .; CDR3aa: CASSPGEQGDTQYF; CDR3nt: TGTGCCAGCAGCCCCGGGGAGCAAGGGGATACGCAGTATTTT
v_gene: TRBV5-1; j_gene: TRBJ2-5; d_gene: .; abundance: .; CDR3aa: CASSLGTDRETQYF; CDR3nt: TGCGCCAGCAGCTTGGGGACAGATCGAGAGACCCAGTACTTC
v_gene: TRBV28; j_gene: TRBJ2-5; d_gene: TRBD2; abundance: .; CDR3aa: CASTLGGVRGETQYF; CDR3nt: TGTGCCAGCACCCTGGGGGGGGTCCGGGGGGAGACCCAGTACTTC
v_gene: TRBV5-5; j_gene: TRBJ1-1; d_gene: .; abundance: few; CDR3aa: CASSLGLGSPAFF; CDR3nt: TGTGCCAGCAGCTTGGGCCTCGGGTCCCCGGCTTTCTTT
v_gene: TRBV4-1; j_gene: TRBJ2-6; d_gene: TRBD1; abundance: .; CDR3aa: CASSQRGQGTSGANVLTF; CDR3nt: TGCGCCAGCAGCCAACGGGGACAGGGTACTTCTGGGGCCAACGTCCTGACTTTC
v_gene: TRBV19; j_gene: TRBJ1-6; d_gene: TRBD1; abundance: few; CDR3aa: CASRIQGDSSPLHF; CDR3nt: TGTGCCAGTAGAATACAGGGGGATAGTTCACCCCTCCACTTT
v_gene: TRBV5-1; j_gene: TRBJ1-6; d_gene: TRBD1; abundance: .; CDR3aa: CASSWTGEELGSYNSPLHF; CDR3nt: TGCGCCAGCAGCTGGACAGGGGAAGAGCTCGGATCCTATAATTCACCCCTCCACTTT
v_gene: TRBV28; j_gene: TRBJ2-7; d_gene: .; abundance: .; CDR3aa: CASTVWDSETYEQYF; CDR3nt: TGTGCCAGCACCGTTTGGGATAGCGAGACCTACGAGCAGTACTTC
v_gene: TRBV30; j_gene: TRBJ1-2; d_gene: .; abundance: few; CDR3aa: CAWSVPGVFYGYTF; CDR3nt: TGTGCCTGGAGTGTTCCAGGGGTTTTCTATGGCTACACCTTC
v_gene: TRBV9; j_gene: TRBJ2-7; d_gene: TRBD2; abundance: .; CDR3aa: CASSVSSGVSYEQYF; CDR3nt: TGTGCCAGCAGCGTAAGTAGCGGGGTCTCCTACGAGCAGTACTTC
v_gene: TRBV10-3; j_gene: TRBJ2-7; d_gene: .; abundance: .; CDR3aa: CAISEPGGNYEQYF; CDR3nt: TGTGCCATCAGTGAACCCGGGGGAAACTACGAGCAGTACTTC
v_gene: TRBV7-2; j_gene: TRBJ2-3; d_gene: .; abundance: once; CDR3aa: CASSLARNTDTQYF; CDR3nt: TGTGCCAGCAGCTTGGCACGAAACACAGATACGCAGTATTTT
v_gene: TRBV7-9; j_gene: TRBJ1-5; d_gene: TRBD1; abundance: .; CDR3aa: CASSIPTGGPNQPQHF; CDR3nt: TGTGCCAGCAGCATACCGACAGGGGGCCCCAATCAGCCCCAGCATTTT
v_gene: TRBV5-1; j_gene: TRBJ1-1; d_gene: TRBD1; abundance: .; CDR3aa: CASSLDGTEYGAFF; CDR3nt: TGCGCCAGCAGCTTGGATGGGACAGAGTATGGAGCTTTCTTT
v_gene: TRBV4-1; j_gene: TRBJ2-1; d_gene: TRBD2; abundance: once; CDR3aa: CASSLLGTRWAREQFF; CDR3nt: TGCGCCAGCAGCCTACTCGGGACTAGGTGGGCGCGTGAGCAGTTCTTC
v_gene: TRBV29-1; j_gene: TRBJ1-5; d_gene: .; abundance: .; CDR3aa: CSVQTAGQPQHF; CDR3nt: TGCAGCGTACAGACAGCTGGTCAGCCCCAGCATTTT
v_gene: TRBV6-1; j_gene: TRBJ2-2; d_gene: .; abundance: .; CDR3aa: CASSEAPGDTGELFF; CDR3nt: TGTGCCAGCAGTGAAGCCCCCGGTGACACCGGGGAGCTGTTTTTT
v_gene: TRBV29-1; j_gene: TRBJ1-6; d_gene: .; abundance: .; CDR3aa: CSVGGGQRIHSPLHF; CDR3nt: TGCAGCGTTGGCGGCGGTCAAAGGATTCATTCACCCCTCCACTTT
v_gene: TRBV6-5; j_gene: TRBJ2-1; d_gene: .; abundance: .; CDR3aa: CASSYSNGGPVNEQFF; CDR3nt: TGTGCCAGCAGTTACTCGAATGGAGGGCCAGTCAATGAGCAGTTCTTC
v_gene: TRBV11-2; j_gene: TRBJ2-3; d_gene: TRBD2; abundance: .; CDR3aa: CASSLSGGADTQYF; CDR3nt: TGTGCCAGCAGCTTATCCGGGGGGGCAGATACGCAGTATTTT
v_gene: TRBV12-2; j_gene: TRBJ1-1; d_gene: .; abundance: few; CDR3aa: CASRSSNTEAFF; CDR3nt: TGTGCAAGTCGCTCTTCCAACACTGAAGCTTTCTTT
v_gene: TRBV27; j_gene: TRBJ1-4; d_gene: TRBD1; abundance: .; CDR3aa: CASTSIDRAENEKLFF; CDR3nt: TGTGCCAGCACATCCATCGACAGGGCGGAGAATGAAAAACTGTTTTTT
v_gene: TRBV2; j_gene: TRBJ2-3; d_gene: TRBD1; abundance: .; CDR3aa: CATTRDRGTDTQYF; CDR3nt: TGTGCCACTACCCGGGACAGGGGCACAGATACGCAGTATTTT
v_gene: TRBV7-9; j_gene: TRBJ2-2; d_gene: TRBD2; abundance: .; CDR3aa: CASSHKRGGHGGELFF; CDR3nt: TGTGCCAGCAGCCATAAGCGGGGGGGCCACGGCGGGGAGCTGTTTTTT
v_gene: TRBV6-6; j_gene: TRBJ2-2; d_gene: TRBD1; abundance: .; CDR3aa: CASSYLPDRAAGELFF; CDR3nt: TGTGCCAGCAGTTACCTGCCGGACAGGGCCGCCGGGGAGCTGTTTTTT
v_gene: TRBV15; j_gene: TRBJ2-1; d_gene: TRBD2; abundance: .; CDR3aa: CATSRGGGAQYEQFF; CDR3nt: TGTGCCACCAGCAGGGGCGGGGGGGCCCAGTATGAGCAGTTCTTC
v_gene: TRBV5-6; j_gene: TRBJ1-5; d_gene: .; abundance: .; CDR3aa: CASSLGLYNQPQHF; CDR3nt: TGTGCCAGCAGCCTGGGACTCTACAATCAGCCCCAGCATTTT